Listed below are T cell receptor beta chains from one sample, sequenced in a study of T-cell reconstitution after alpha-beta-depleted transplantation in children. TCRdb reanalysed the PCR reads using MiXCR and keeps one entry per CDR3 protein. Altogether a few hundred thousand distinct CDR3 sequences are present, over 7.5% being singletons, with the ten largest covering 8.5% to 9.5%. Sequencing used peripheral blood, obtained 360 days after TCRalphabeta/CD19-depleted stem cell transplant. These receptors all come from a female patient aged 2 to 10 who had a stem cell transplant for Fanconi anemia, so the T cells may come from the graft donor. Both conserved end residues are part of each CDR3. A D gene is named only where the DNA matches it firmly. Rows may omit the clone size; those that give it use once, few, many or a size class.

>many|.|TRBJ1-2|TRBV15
TGTGCCACTCGGCCCTCGGACACCTATGGCTACACCTTC
CATRPSDTYGYTF
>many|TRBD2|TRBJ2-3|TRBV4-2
TGTGCCAGCAGCCAAGATCCTATGGGTAGCGGGAGCACAGATACGCAGTATTTT
CASSQDPMGSGSTDTQYF
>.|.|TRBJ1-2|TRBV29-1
TGCAGCGTTGAAGAAGGAGGGGACTATGGCTACACCTTC
CSVEEGGDYGYTF
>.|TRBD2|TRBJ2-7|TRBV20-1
TGCAGTGCTAGTGTTCTAGCGGGAGGAGGCGCCTACGAGCAGTACTTC
CSASVLAGGGAYEQYF
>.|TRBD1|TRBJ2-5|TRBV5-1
TGCGCCAGCAGCAGCCCAGCCGGGACAGCGGTTTTACAAGAGACCCAGTACTTC
CASSSPAGTAVLQETQYF
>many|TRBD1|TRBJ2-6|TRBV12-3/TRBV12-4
TGTGCCAGCAGCTCGACAGGGGCGGGGGCCAACGTCCTGACTTTC
CASSSTGAGANVLTF
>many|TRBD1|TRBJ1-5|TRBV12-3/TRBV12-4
TGTGCCAGCAGTCCCCAGACAGGGGCCCCCAATCAGCCCCAGCATTTT
CASSPQTGAPNQPQHF
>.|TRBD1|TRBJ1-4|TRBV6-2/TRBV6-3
TGTGCCAGCAGTTACAAGGGACAGCCCAATGAAAAACTGTTTTTT
CASSYKGQPNEKLFF
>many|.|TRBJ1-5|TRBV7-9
TGTGCCAGCAGTCCTAAGGGTGGGGCAAATCAGCCCCAGCATTTT
CASSPKGGANQPQHF
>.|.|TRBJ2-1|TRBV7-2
TGTGCCAGCAGCCATTGGGACTACAATGAGCAGTTCTTC
CASSHWDYNEQFF
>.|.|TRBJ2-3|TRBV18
TGTGCCAGCTCACCGGTGGCAGGGCTACAAGATACGCAGTATTTT
CASSPVAGLQDTQYF
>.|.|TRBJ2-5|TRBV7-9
TGTGCCAGCAGCCCCTTCTTAGGGGCCGAGGAGACCCAGTACTTC
CASSPFLGAEETQYF
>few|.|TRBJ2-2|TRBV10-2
TGCGCCAGCAGTGAAGGGGTTAACACCGGGGAGCTGTTTTTT
CASSEGVNTGELFF
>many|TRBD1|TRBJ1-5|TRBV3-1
TGTGCCAGCAGCCACAGACAGGGAGGCAATCAGCCCCAGCATTTT
CASSHRQGGNQPQHF
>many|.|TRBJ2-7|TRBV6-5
TGTGCCAGCAGTTACTCGAGGGGGACTGAGCAGTACTTC
CASSYSRGTEQYF
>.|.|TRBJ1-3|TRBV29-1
TGCAGCGTTGGTCCGGGGGCGGGGGGAAACACCATATATTTT
CSVGPGAGGNTIYF
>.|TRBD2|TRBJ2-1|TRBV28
TGTGCCAGCAGTTTAAGGGTGCGGGAGTGGTCCTACAATGAGCAGTTCTTC
CASSLRVREWSYNEQFF
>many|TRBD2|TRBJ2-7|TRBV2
TGTGCCCCAGGACTAGCGGCTCGATTTCGCTCCTACGAGCAGTACTTC
CAPGLAARFRSYEQYF
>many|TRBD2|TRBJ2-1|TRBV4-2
TGTGCCAGCAGCCCGAACGGGGGGGTTCCGAGCTCCTACAATGAGCAGTTCTTC
CASSPNGGVPSSYNEQFF
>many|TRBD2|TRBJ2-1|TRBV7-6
TGTGCCAGCAGCTTAGTCGGTCCGGAGACTAGCGGTGCTAGGGATGAGCAGTTCTTC
CASSLVGPETSGARDEQFF
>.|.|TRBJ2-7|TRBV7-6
TGTGCCAGCAGCTTAGACCAGGGCAAAATTTCCTACGAGCAGTACTTC
CASSLDQGKISYEQYF
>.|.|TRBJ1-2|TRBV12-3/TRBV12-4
TGTGCCAGCAGTTTCGTCTCTTTTCGGGAGGCTCATGGCTACACCTTC
CASSFVSFREAHGYTF
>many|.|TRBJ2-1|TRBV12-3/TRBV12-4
TGTGCCAGCAGTCCCGGGACGAACTACAATGAGCAGTTCTTC
CASSPGTNYNEQFF
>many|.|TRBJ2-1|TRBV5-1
TGCGCCAGCAGCTTGGCCGGAACAGGGTCGAATGAGCAGTTCTTC
CASSLAGTGSNEQFF
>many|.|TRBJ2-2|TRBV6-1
TGTGCCAGCACGGCTTGGGTGTGGGGGTCAAATACCGGGGAGCTGTTTTTT
CASTAWVWGSNTGELFF
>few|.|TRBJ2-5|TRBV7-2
TGTGCCAGCAGCCCCTGGACAGCCAGGGAGACCCAGTACTTC
CASSPWTARETQYF
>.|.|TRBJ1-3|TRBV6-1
TGTGCCAGCACGACAATCCGAGGAAACACCATATATTTT
CASTTIRGNTIYF
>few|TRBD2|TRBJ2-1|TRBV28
TGTGCCAGCAGTTTTTCCCCTTTACTAGCGGGAGGTCTGAGCTCCTACAATGAGCAGTTCTTC
CASSFSPLLAGGLSSYNEQFF
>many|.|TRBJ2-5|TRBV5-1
TGCGCCAGCAGCTTGGTAGGGCAGGCGTGGGAGACCCAGTACTTC
CASSLVGQAWETQYF
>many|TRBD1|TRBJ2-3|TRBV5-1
TGCGCCAGCAGCCCGCAAAACGACAGGGGACGAAGTAGCACAGATACGCAGTATTTT
CASSPQNDRGRSSTDTQYF
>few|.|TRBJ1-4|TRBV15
TGTGCCACCAGCAGAGATCCCGACGGGGATGAAAAACTGTTTTTT
CATSRDPDGDEKLFF
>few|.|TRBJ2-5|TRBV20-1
TGCAGTGTAGAGGGTGAGACCCAGTACTTC
CSVEGETQYF
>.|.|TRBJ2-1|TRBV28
TGTGCCAGCAGCGTAATAACGGGGTTTTACAATGAGCAGTTCTTC
CASSVITGFYNEQFF
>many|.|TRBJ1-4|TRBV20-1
TGCAGTGCTAGAGATCCCGGGAGGGGCGAAAAACTGTTTTTT
CSARDPGRGEKLFF
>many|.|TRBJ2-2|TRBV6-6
TGTGCCAGCAATCTTGGGGTTACCGGGGAGCTGTTTTTT
CASNLGVTGELFF
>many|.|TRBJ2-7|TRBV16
TGTGCCAGCAGCCAGGGAAGGGGGGACGAGCAGTACTTC
CASSQGRGDEQYF